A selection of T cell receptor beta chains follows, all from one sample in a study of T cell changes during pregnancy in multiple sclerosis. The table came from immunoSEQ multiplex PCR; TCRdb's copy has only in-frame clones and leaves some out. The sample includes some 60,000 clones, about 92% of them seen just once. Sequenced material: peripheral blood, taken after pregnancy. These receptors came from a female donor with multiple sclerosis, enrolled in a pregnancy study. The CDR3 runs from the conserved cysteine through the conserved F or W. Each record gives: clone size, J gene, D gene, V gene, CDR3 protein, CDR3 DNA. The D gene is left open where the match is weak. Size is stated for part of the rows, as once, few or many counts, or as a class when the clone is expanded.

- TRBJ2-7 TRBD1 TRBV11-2 CASSLAGTGGYEQYF TGTGCCAGCAGCTTGGCCGGGACAGGGGGGTACGAGCAGTACTTC
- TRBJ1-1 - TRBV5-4 CASSLGPILNTEAFF TGTGCCAGCAGCTTGGGTCCCATTCTGAACACTGAAGCTTTCTTT
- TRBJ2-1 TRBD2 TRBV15 CATSLRLARRNPYNEQFF TGTGCCACCAGCCTCCGACTAGCGCGGAGAAATCCCTACAATGAGCAGTTCTTC
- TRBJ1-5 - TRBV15 CATSRDPGDQPQHF TGTGCCACCAGCAGAGATCCAGGGGATCAGCCCCAGCATTTT
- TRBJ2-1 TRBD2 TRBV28 CASSLDSGGYNEQFF TGTGCCAGCAGCCTTGATAGCGGGGGGTACAATGAGCAGTTCTTC
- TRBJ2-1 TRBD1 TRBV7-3 CASSQGVLPYNEQFF TGTGCCAGCAGCCAGGGGGTTTTACCCTACAATGAGCAGTTCTTC
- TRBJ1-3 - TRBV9 CASSITGLSKDTIYF TGTGCCAGCAGCATCACAGGGTTGTCAAAGGACACCATATATTTT
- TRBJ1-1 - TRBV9 CASSVGRENTEAFF TGTGCCAGCAGCGTAGGCAGGGAGAACACTGAAGCTTTCTTT
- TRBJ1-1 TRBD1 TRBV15 CATSRRTGTGGTEAFF TGTGCCACCAGCCGAAGGACCGGGACAGGGGGTACTGAAGCTTTCTTT
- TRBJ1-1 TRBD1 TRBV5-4 CASRADREPEAFF TGTGCCAGCAGAGCGGACAGGGAGCCTGAAGCTTTCTTT
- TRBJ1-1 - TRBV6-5 CASSYFGESTEAFF TGTGCCAGCAGTTACTTCGGGGAGTCCACTGAAGCTTTCTTT
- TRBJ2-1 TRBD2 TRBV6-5 CASSYWLAGGYNEQFF TGTGCCAGCAGTTACTGGCTAGCGGGAGGATACAATGAGCAGTTCTTC
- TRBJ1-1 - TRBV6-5 CASSYSHRLSTEAFF TGTGCCAGCAGTTACTCGCACAGGCTGAGTACTGAAGCTTTCTTT
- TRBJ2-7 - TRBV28 CASSLASANPYEQYF TGTGCCAGCAGTTTAGCGTCCGCCAACCCCTACGAGCAGTACTTC
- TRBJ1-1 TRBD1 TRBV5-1 CASTRQGRTEAFF TGCGCCAGCACCCGACAGGGTAGAACTGAAGCTTTCTTT
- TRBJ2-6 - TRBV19 CASSSLRGSGANVLTF TGTGCCAGTAGCTCCCTGCGGGGCTCTGGGGCCAACGTCCTGACTTTC
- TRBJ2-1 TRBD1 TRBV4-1 CASSQVWDSPQGSYNEQFF TGCGCCAGCAGCCAAGTTTGGGACAGCCCCCAAGGATCCTACAATGAGCAGTTCTTC
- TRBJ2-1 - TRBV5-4 CASSLGQRYGYNEQFF TGTGCCAGCAGCTTGGGCCAGAGGTATGGCTACAATGAGCAGTTCTTC
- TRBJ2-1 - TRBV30 CAWSVTVGIGEQFF TGTGCCTGGAGTGTAACTGTCGGTATCGGTGAGCAGTTCTTC
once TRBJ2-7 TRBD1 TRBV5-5 CASSSGTAHEQYF TGTGCCAGCAGCTCCGGGACAGCCCACGAGCAGTACTTC
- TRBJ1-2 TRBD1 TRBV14 CASSQETDRGLYGYTF TGTGCCAGCAGCCAAGAAACTGACAGGGGGCTTTATGGCTACACCTTC
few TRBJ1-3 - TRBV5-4 CASSFPSSGNTIYF TGTGCCAGCAGCTTCCCCAGCTCTGGAAACACCATATATTTT
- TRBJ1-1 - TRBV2 CASNTGFTEAFF TGTGCCAGCAATACAGGGTTTACTGAAGCTTTCTTT
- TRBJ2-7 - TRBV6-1 CASSVAGYEQYF TGTGCCAGCAGTGTGGCGGGATACGAGCAGTACTTC
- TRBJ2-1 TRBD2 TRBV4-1 CASSQDSGRAVHNEQFF TGCGCCAGCAGCCAAGACTCCGGGAGGGCCGTCCACAATGAGCAGTTCTTC
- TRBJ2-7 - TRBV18 CASSPTGTSTRYEQYF TGTGCCAGCTCACCTACAGGGACCTCTACCCGCTACGAGCAGTACTTC
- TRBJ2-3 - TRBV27 CASSLRLTADTQYF TGTGCCAGCAGTTTACGTTTGACAGCAGATACGCAGTATTTT
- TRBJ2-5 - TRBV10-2 CASTQAYQETQYF TGCGCCAGCACCCAGGCTTACCAAGAGACCCAGTACTTC